This entry describes one T cell receptor (beta chain). What it recognizes is unknown. The record originates from a study of monozygotic twins with inflammatory bowel disease. Findings and caveats of the study: The authors note that differing immunosuppressive treatments may have added variability to patient repertoires.

Per TCR library, roughly 3,600 ng of total RNA was used. The UMIs carried a 6-nucleotide sample barcode, and they were added by template switching. TCRdb re-called the 5' RACE reads; every CDR3 protein appears as one record, without DNA. The data include nearly 450,000 distinct CDR3 sequences; the top ten clones carry more than 2%. The authors isolated total RNA from whole blood without sorting T cells. The CDR3 spans 15 residues. Germline V gene lookup returns CDR1 LGHDT and CDR2 YNNKEL (reference sequence). The specimen was blood. This TCR came from a human donor with ulcerative colitis or Crohn's disease, or a healthy co-twin of an affected twin (not recorded which). J is TRBJ2-2 and V is TRBV3-1; TCRdb calls TRBD2, which cannot be checked without DNA. The CDR3 spells CASSVTSGGTGELFF.